This TCR beta chain derives from a study of Tregs in tolerant kidney transplant recipients. The CDR3 loop spans 15 amino acids. Germline CDR1 reads SGDLS; CDR2 reads YYNGEE. V dropped 4 bases and J dropped 5 bases, with 19 bases sitting between them. The table came from immunoSEQ multiplex PCR; TCRdb's copy has only in-frame clones and leaves some out. The top ten clones hold roughly 0.67% of a sample with about 240,000 clones, about 80% of them seen once. The chain joins TRBV9 to TRBJ2-7, with D possibly TRBD1 on 5 matching bases. The source is a human donor in good health. Sequencing input: CD4+ T cells from blood. CDR3 region: CASSPLALTEHEQYF. As DNA, the CDR3 is TGTGCCAGCAGCCCCCTGGCCCTGACAGAACACGAGCAGTACTTC.